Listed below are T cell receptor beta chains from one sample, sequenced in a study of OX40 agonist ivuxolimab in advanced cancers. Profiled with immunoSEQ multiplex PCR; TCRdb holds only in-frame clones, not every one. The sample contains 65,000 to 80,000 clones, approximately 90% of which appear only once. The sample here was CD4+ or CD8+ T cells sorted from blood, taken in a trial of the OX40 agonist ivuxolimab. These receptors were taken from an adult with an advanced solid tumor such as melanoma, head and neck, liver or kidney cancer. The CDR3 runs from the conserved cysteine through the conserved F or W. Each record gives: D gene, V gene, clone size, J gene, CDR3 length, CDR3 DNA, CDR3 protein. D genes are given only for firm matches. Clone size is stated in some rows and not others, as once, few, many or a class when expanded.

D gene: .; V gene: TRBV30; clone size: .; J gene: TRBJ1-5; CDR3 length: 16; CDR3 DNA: TGTGCCTGGAGTGTGTACCCCCAGGGAAGCAATCAGCCCCAGCATTTT; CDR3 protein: CAWSVYPQGSNQPQHF
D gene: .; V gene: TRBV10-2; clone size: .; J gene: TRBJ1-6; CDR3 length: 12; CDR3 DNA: TGCGCCAGCAGTGAGCTTAATTCACCCCTCCACTTT; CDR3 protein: CASSELNSPLHF
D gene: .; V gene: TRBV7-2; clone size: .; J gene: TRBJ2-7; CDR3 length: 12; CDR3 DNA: TGTGCCAGCAGCCACCCCGGCTACGAGCAGTACTTC; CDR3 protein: CASSHPGYEQYF
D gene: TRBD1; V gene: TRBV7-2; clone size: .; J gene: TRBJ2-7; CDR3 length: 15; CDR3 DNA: TGTGCCAGCAGCTCACCACGGACAGGGATCAGCGAGCAGTACTTC; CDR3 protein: CASSSPRTGISEQYF
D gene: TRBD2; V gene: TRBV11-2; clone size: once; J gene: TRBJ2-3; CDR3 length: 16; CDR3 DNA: TGTGCCAGCAGCATCCAGCCGGGACTAGCGGGAGTTACGCAGTATTTT; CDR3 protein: CASSIQPGLAGVTQYF
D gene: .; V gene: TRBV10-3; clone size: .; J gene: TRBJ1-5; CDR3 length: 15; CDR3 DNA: TGTGCCATCAGTGAAGGGCAGGAAAACAATCAGCCCCAGCATTTT; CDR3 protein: CAISEGQENNQPQHF
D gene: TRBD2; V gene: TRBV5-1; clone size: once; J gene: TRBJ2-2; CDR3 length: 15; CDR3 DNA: TGCGCCAGCAGCTTAAGTGCGGGGGACACCGGGGAGCTGTTTTTT; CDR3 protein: CASSLSAGDTGELFF
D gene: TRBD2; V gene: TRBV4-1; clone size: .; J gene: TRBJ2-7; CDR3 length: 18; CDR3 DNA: TGCGCCAGCAGCCAAGATAATGGGGGGACTAGCTTCTCCTACGAGCAGTACTTC; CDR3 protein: CASSQDNGGTSFSYEQYF
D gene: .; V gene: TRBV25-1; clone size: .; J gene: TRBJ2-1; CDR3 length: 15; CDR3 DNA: TGTGCCAGCAGTGACCCCTTGACAGGGAGGAATGAGCAGTTCTTC; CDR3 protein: CASSDPLTGRNEQFF
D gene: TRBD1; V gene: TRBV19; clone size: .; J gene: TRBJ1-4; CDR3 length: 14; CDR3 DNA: TGTGCCAGTAGTTCGACAGGGGGGGTTGAAAAACTGTTTTTT; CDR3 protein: CASSSTGGVEKLFF
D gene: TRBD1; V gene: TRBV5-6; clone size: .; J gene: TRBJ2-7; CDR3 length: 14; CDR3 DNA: TGTGCCAGCAGCAAGCTGACAGGGTCCTACGAGCAGTACTTC; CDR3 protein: CASSKLTGSYEQYF
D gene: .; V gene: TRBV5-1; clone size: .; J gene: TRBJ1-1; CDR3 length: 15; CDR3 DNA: TGCGCCAGCAGCTCTTTAACGGGAGGGAACACTGAAGCTTTCTTT; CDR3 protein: CASSSLTGGNTEAFF
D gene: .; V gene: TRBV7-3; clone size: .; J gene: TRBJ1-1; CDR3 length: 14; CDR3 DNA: TGTGCCAGCAGCTTATTGGGCAGAAACACTGAAGCTTTCTTT; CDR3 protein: CASSLLGRNTEAFF
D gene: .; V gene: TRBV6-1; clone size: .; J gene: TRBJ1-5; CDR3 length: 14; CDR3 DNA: TGTGCCGCTCGGCGGGGGCTCGGCAATCAGCCCCAGCATTTT; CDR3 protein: CAARRGLGNQPQHF
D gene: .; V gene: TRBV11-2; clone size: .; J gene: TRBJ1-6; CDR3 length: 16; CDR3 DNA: TGTGCCAGCAGCTTAGACGACCCCAGGGCTAATTCACCCCTCCACTTT; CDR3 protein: CASSLDDPRANSPLHF
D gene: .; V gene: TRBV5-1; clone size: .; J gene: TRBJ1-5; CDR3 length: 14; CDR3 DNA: TGCGCCAGCAGCTTGGCATCTGGAGGGCAGCCCCAGCATTTT; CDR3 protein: CASSLASGGQPQHF
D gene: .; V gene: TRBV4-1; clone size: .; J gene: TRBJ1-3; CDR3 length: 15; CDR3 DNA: TGCGCCAGCAGCCAAGTTTTCGGGACGGGAAACACCATATATTTT; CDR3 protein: CASSQVFGTGNTIYF
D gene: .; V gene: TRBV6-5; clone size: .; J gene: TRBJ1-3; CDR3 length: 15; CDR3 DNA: TGTGCCAGCAGTTACGACAGTCTAATTGGAAACACCATATATTTT; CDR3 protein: CASSYDSLIGNTIYF
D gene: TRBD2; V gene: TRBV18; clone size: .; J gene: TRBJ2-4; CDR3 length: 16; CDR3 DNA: TGTGCCAGCTCACCCCCGGACTTAACGGGAGGAGGCATTCAGTACTTC; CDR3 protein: CASSPPDLTGGGIQYF
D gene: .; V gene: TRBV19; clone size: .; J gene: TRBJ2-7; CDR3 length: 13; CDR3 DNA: TGTGCCAGTAGTAAAGGGTACTCCTACGAGCAGTACTTC; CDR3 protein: CASSKGYSYEQYF
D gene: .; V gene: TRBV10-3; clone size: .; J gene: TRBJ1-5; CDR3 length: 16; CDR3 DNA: TGTGCCATCAGTGAGTCGATGCACGAGGGCAATCAGCCCCAGCATTTT; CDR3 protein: CAISESMHEGNQPQHF
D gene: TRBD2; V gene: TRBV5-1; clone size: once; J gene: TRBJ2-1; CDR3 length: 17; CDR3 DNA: TGCGCCAGCAGAATTCGCGGGAGGGGATCGAGGGACAATGAGCAGTTCTTC; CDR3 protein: CASRIRGRGSRDNEQFF
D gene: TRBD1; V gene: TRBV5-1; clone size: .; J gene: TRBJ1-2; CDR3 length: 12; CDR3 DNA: TGCGCCAGCAGCAAGGACAGGGATGGCTACACCTTC; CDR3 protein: CASSKDRDGYTF
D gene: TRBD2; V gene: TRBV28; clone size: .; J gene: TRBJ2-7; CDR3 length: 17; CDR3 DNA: TGTGCCAGCAGTCCCCGAGGACTAGCTTGGAGCTCCTACGAGCAGTACTTC; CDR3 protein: CASSPRGLAWSSYEQYF
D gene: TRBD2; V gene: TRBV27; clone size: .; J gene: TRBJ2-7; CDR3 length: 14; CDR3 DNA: TGTGCCAGCAGTTTTGGTAGCGGGTCTTACGAGCAGTACTTC; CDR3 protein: CASSFGSGSYEQYF
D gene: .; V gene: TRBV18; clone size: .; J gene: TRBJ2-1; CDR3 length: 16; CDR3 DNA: TGTGCCAGCTCACCACGCGGGGTATTTTCCTACAATGAGCAGTTCTTC; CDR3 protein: CASSPRGVFSYNEQFF
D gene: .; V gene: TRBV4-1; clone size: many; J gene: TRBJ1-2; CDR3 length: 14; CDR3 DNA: TGCGCCAGCAGCCAAGAAGTAGTAGGGACCGGCTACACCTTC; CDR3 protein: CASSQEVVGTGYTF
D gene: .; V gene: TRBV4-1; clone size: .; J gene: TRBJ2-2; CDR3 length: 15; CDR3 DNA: TGCGCCAGCAGTCAAACAGGGAGTAGGGCCGGGGAGCTGTTTTTT; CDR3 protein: CASSQTGSRAGELFF
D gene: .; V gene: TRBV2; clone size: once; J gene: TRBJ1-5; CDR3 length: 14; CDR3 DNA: TGTGCCAGCAGTGAAGAGACAGGCACTCAGCCCCAGCATTTT; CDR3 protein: CASSEETGTQPQHF
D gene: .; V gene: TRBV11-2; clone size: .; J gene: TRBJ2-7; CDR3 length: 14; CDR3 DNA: TGTGCCAGCAGCTTAGTATGGGGAATCGACGAGCAGTACTTC; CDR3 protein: CASSLVWGIDEQYF
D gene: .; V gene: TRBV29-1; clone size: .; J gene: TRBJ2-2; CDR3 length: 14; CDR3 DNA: TGCAGCGTTGGCGGCCAGGGATATGCCGGGGAGCTGTTTTTT; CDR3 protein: CSVGGQGYAGELFF
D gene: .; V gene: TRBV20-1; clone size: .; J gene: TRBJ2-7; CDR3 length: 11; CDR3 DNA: TGCAGTGCCACGGTATCTTCGGAGCAGTACTTC; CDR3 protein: CSATVSSEQYF
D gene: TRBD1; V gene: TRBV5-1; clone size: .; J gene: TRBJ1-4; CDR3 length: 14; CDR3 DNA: TGCGCCAGCAGCCCAGACAGGGGTAATGAAAAACTGTTTTTT; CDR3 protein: CASSPDRGNEKLFF
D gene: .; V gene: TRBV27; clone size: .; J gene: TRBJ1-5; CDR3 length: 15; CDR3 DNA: TGTGCCACCAGAGGGGGTTCAGGTAGCAATCAGCCCCAGCATTTT; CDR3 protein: CATRGGSGSNQPQHF
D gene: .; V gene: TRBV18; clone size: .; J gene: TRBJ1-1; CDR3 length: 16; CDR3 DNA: TGTGCCAGCTCACCCATCGAGTTTGGGGCGAACACTGAAGCTTTCTTT; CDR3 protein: CASSPIEFGANTEAFF
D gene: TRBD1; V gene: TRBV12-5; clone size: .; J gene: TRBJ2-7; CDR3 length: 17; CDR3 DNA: TGTGCTAGTGGTTTGCGACTCGGACAGGGGGCCGGTCGCGAGCAGTACTTC; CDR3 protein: CASGLRLGQGAGREQYF
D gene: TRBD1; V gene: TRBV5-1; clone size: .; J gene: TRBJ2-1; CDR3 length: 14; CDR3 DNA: TGCGCCAGCTGCCGGGACAGTCTTTACAATGAGCAGTTCTTC; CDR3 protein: CASCRDSLYNEQFF
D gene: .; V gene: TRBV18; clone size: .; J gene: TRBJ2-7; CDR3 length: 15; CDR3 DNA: TGTGCCAGCTCGGCTACTACCCCGCCAACCTACGAGCAGTACTTC; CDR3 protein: CASSATTPPTYEQYF
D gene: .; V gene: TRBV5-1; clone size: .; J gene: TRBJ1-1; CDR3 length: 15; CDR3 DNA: TGCGCCAGCAGCTTGAACACGGGGATTTACACTGAAGCTTTCTTT; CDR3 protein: CASSLNTGIYTEAFF
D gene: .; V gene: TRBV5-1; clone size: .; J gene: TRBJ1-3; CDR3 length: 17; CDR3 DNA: TGCGCCAGCAGCTTGTCGGCGGACGTAGCCTCTGGAAACACCATATATTTT; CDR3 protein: CASSLSADVASGNTIYF
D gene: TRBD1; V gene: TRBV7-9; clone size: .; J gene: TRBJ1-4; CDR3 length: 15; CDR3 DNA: TGTGCCAGCAGCCCCCGGACAGGTCCTAATGAAAAACTGTTTTTT; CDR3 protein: CASSPRTGPNEKLFF
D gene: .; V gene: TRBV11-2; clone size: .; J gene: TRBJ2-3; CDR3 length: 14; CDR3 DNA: TGTGCCAGCAGCTTGGTCCAGGGAGGTTCTACGCAGTATTTT; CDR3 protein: CASSLVQGGSTQYF
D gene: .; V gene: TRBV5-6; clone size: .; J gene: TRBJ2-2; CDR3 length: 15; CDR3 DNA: TGTGCCAGCAGCTTTGGGCCGAAGGACACCGGGGAGCTGTTTTTT; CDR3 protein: CASSFGPKDTGELFF
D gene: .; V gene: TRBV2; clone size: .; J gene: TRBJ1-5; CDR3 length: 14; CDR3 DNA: TGTGCCAGCAGCGAACTACATAGCAATCAGCCCCAGCATTTT; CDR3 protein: CASSELHSNQPQHF
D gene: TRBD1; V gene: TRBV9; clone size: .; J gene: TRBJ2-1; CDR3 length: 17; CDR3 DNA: TGTGCCAGCAGCGCTGGACCGGGACAGGGGACTTACAATGAGCAGTTCTTC; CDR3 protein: CASSAGPGQGTYNEQFF
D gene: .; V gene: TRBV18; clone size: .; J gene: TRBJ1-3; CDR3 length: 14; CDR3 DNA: TGTGCCAGCTCACCACCGGAGGGAGGGAACACCATATATTTT; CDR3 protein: CASSPPEGGNTIYF